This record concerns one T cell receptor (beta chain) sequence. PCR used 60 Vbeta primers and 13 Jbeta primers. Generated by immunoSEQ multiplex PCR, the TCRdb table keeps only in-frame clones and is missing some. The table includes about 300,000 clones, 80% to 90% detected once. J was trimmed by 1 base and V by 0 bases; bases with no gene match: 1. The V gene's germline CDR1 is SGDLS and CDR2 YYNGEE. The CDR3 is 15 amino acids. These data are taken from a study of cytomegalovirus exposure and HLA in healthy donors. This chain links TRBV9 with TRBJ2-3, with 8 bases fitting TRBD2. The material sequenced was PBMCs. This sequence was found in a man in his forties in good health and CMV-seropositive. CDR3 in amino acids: CASSVELAGTDTQYF. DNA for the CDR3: TGTGCCAGCAGCGTAGAACTAGCGGGCACAGATACGCAGTATTTT.